The 12 T cell receptor beta chains reported below all come from one sample, sequenced in a study of blood T cell repertoires in COVID-19. Only in-frame clones appear in the TCRdb table, and some are missing; sequencing was by immunoSEQ multiplex PCR. The sample contains 150,000 to 180,000 clones, around 89% of which appear only once. The sequenced sample consisted of peripheral blood. All receptors derive from a woman aged 40 to 50 with acute or convalescent COVID-19.

This rearrangement joins TRBV9 to TRBJ1-6; possibly TRBD1 for D (5 bases). V shed 3 bases and J shed 7 bases, with 8 bases lying between them. The length of the CDR3 is 13 residues. Germline assignment: CDR1 SGDLS and CDR2 YYNGEE. CDR3 sequence (DNA): TGTGCCAGCAGCGGGACAACGAATTCACCCCTCCACTTT. As protein: CASSGTTNSPLHF.

J is TRBJ2-1 and V is TRBV11-3; 12 bases map to TRBD2. CDR1 is SGHNT, CDR2 YENEEA, per germline. The CDR3 has 15 residues. V shed 4 bases and J 7 bases; nucleotides not matched to a gene: 5. The CDR3 region is CASSSGTSGPNEQFF. The CDR3 region has the DNA TGTGCCAGCAGCTCCGGGACTAGCGGGCCTAATGAGCAGTTCTTC.

The chain links TRBV5-1 to TRBJ1-2, with 10 positions matching TRBD1. In germline, CDR1 is SGHRS, CDR2 YFSETQ. V shed 3 bases, J shed 10 bases, and the junction held 3 bases outside the gene matches. The CDR3 has 12 amino acids. CDR3 loop: CASSWGTGDYTF. CDR3 DNA sequence: TGCGCCAGCAGCTGGGGGACAGGGGACTACACCTTC.

This sequence joins TRBV19 and TRBJ1-5, with 7 nucleotides matching TRBD1. V lost 6 bases, J lost 0 bases, and 5 bases stayed unmatched. The germline V gene encodes CDR1 LNHDA and CDR2 SQIVND (reference sequence). The CDR3 is made up of 15 amino acids. In DNA, the CDR3 is TGTGCCAGTAGGGCGGGACAGAATAGCAATCAGCCCCAGCATTTT. Its translation is CASRAGQNSNQPQHF.

This clone was recorded many times. The rearrangement uses TRBV7-3 and TRBJ2-6, with 8 bases matching TRBD1. Germline loops: CDR1 SGHTA, CDR2 FQGTGA. This CDR3 contains 15 residues. V dropped 5 bases and J dropped 4; count of bases not matched to a gene: 4. CDR3: CASSTGGAGANVLTF. As DNA, the CDR3 is TGTGCCAGCAGCACAGGGGGAGCGGGGGCCAACGTCCTGACTTTC.

This clone was detected only once. This rearrangement joins TRBV27 to TRBJ1-1; TRBD1 matches at 9 bases. CDR1 and CDR2 from the germline V gene are MNHEY and SMNVEV (reference sequence). With V trimmed by 3 bases and J by 0 bases, 11 bases remained unmatched. The CDR3 is 18 residues long. The CDR3: CASSFGRDRELMNTEAFF. In DNA, the CDR3 is TGTGCCAGCAGTTTCGGACGGGACAGGGAATTGATGAACACTGAAGCTTTCTTT.

V gene TRBV30 combines with J gene TRBJ2-6; D unresolved. This CDR3 contains 14 residues. Trimming took off 0 bases at V and 0 bases at J, with 3 bases between the two ends. Germline V CDR1 and CDR2: GTSNPN, SVGIG (reference sequence). In nucleotides, the CDR3 is TGTGCCTGGAGTGTGGCCTCTGGGGCCAACGTCCTGACTTTC. It encodes CAWSVASGANVLTF.

This chain uses TRBV4-1 with TRBJ1-4; a possible D gene is TRBD1 (6 bases). CDR1 MGHRA and CDR2 YSYEKL come from the germline V gene. CDR3 length equals 14 residues. Trimming left V 4 bases short and J 6 bases short, with 12 bases between. The DNA for the CDR3 is TGCGCCAGCAGCCCCACAGGGTTATATGAAAAACTGTTTTTT. Residues: CASSPTGLYEKLFF.

The sample holds a few counts of this clone. The V gene is TRBV15, the J gene TRBJ1-2; D uncertain. The ends were cut back, 3 bases at V and 2 bases at J, with 7 bases in the middle. The CDR3 covers 13 residues. From germline, CDR1 is LNHNV and CDR2 YYDKDF (reference sequence). For the CDR3, the DNA is TGTGCCACCAGCAGCACAGTCAACTATGGCTACACCTTC. Encoded protein: CATSSTVNYGYTF.

This sequence joins TRBV2 and TRBJ1-5, with TRBD1 matching 10 bases. CDR3 length: 13 amino acids. The trim removed 5 bases at V and 7 bases at J, leaving 2 bases unmatched. Germline V CDR1 and CDR2: SNHLY, FYNNEI. The CDR3 loop reads CASSRTGGQPQHF. DNA for the CDR3: TGTGCCAGCAGTAGGACAGGGGGGCAGCCCCAGCATTTT.

The chain uses TRBV5-4 and TRBJ1-2, with D tentatively TRBD1 (5 bases). V shed 4 bases and J shed 4 bases, with 11 bases lying between them. The germline V gene has CDR1 SGHNT and CDR2 YYREEE (reference sequence). The CDR3 spans 13 residues. The CDR3 region is CASSQDSFYGYTF. For the CDR3, the DNA is TGTGCCAGCAGCCAAGACAGCTTCTATGGCTACACCTTC. Using reference TRBV5-4 and TRBJ1-2 for the parts outside the CDR3, the full variable domain is ETGVTQSPTHLIKTRGQQVTLRCSSQSGHNTVSWYQQALGQGPQFIFQYYREEENGRGNFPPRFSGLQFPNYSSELNVNALELDDSALYLCASSQDSFYGYTFGSGTRLTVV.

The chain links TRBV7-2 to TRBJ2-7; 8 nucleotides match TRBD2. J lost 4 bases, V lost 3 bases, and 5 bases had no gene match. The CDR3 has 14 amino acids. Germline-derived CDR1 and CDR2 are SGHTA and FQGNSA. In DNA form, the CDR3 reads TGTGCCAGCAGCTTTCGGGGGGGCGGGTACGAGCAGTACTTC. This gives the protein CASSFRGGGYEQYF.